Below are 5 T cell receptor beta chains sequenced from a single sample in a study of blood T cell repertoires in COVID-19. TCRdb's table, derived via immunoSEQ multiplex PCR, lists solely in-frame clones and lacks some. This sample carries about 220,000 clones, around four fifths of them seen once, and the ten largest clones take roughly 5%. Sequencing was carried out using peripheral blood. The receptors come from a woman aged 55 to 70 who had recovered from COVID-19.

The V gene is TRBV5-1, the J gene TRBJ2-7; 7 bases line up with TRBD1. CDR1 SGHRS and CDR2 YFSETQ come from the germline V gene. Trimming cost V 4 bases and J 2 bases; bases outside gene matches: 6. The CDR3 covers 14 residues. The CDR3 nucleotides read TGCGCCAGCAGCGCGAGGACAGGACCCTACGAGCAGTACTTC. Its translation is CASSARTGPYEQYF.

Worth noting for this clone: Other DNA sequences in the same sample also yield this CDR3. The CDR3 DNA is TGCAGCGTTGAGGAGGGAGGCTATGGCTACACCTTC. Its translation is CSVEEGGYGYTF. V usage is TRBV29-1 and J usage is TRBJ1-2; D remains unclear. Germline lookup yields CDR1 SQVTM and CDR2 ANQGSEA. V was trimmed by 3 bases and J by 4 bases, leaving 9 bases between them. The CDR3 totals 12 residues.

The V and J genes are TRBV6-5 and TRBJ1-6; weak D call: TRBD1 (6 bases). CDR1 MNHEY and CDR2 SVGAGI come from the germline V gene. The V and J ends lost 6 bases and 9 bases respectively, with 12 bases between them. The CDR3 sequence is 13 residues long. The CDR3 coding sequence is TGTGCCAGCAGGTACACAGGGAGTTCACCCCTCCACTTT. The encoded protein is CASRYTGSSPLHF.

The chain combines TRBV4-1 with TRBJ2-2; 8 bases match TRBD1. Unmatched junction bases numbered 11, after V lost 4 bases and J lost 7 bases. Germline-derived CDR1 and CDR2 are MGHRA and YSYEKL. The CDR3 extends over 16 amino acids. CDR3 nucleotide sequence: TGCGCCAGCAGCCCTCGGGACAGGAGAAGGAACGGGGAGCTGTTTTTT. Its protein product is CASSPRDRRRNGELFF.

This clone was counted between two and nine times. The rearrangement links TRBV29-1 to TRBJ2-7, with 10 bases lining up with TRBD1. The V and J ends lost 1 base and 3 bases, in that order; junction bases with no gene match: 9. The CDR3 sequence is 16 residues long. Per germline, CDR1 SQVTM and CDR2 ANQGSEA. The CDR3 protein is CSVEAGGQGIIYEQYF. For the CDR3, the DNA is TGCAGCGTTGAAGCTGGGGGACAGGGGATTATCTACGAGCAGTACTTC.